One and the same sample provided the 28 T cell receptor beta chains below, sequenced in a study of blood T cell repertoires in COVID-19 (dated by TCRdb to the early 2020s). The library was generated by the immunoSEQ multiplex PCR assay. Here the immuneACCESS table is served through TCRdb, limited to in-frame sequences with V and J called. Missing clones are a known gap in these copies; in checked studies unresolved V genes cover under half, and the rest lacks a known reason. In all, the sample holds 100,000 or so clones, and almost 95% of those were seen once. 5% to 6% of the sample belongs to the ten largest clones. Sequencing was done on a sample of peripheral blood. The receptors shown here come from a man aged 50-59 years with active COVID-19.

CDR3 nucleotide sequence: TGTGCCAGCAGCACCACAGGGACCATCCTCCCGTTCTTC. Its translation: CASSTTGTILPFF. J is TRBJ2-1 and V is TRBV7-9; a possible D gene is TRBD1 (6 bases). Germline loops: CDR1 SEHNR, CDR2 FQNEAQ (reference sequence). CDR3 length: 13 amino acids. The V and J ends lost 5 bases and 15 bases respectively, with 20 bases between them.

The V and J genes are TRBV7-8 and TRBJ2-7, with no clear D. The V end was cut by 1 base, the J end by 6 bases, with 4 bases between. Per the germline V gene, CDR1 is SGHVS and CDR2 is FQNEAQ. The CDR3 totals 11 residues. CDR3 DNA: TGTGCCAGCAGCTTAGATAGCGAGCAGTACTTC. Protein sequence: CASSLDSEQYF.

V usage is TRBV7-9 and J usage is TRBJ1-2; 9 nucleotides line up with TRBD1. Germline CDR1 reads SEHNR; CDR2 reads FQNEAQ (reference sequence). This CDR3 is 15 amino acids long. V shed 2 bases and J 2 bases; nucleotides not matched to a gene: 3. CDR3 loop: CASSLIQGANYGYTF. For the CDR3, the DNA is TGTGCCAGCAGCTTAATACAGGGGGCGAACTATGGCTACACCTTC.

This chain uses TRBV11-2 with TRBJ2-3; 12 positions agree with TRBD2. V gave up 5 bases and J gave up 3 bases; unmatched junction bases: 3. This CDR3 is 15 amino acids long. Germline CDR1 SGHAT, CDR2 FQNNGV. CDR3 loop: CASSRLAGGTDTQYF. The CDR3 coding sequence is TGTGCCAGCAGCCGCCTAGCGGGAGGGACAGATACGCAGTATTTT.

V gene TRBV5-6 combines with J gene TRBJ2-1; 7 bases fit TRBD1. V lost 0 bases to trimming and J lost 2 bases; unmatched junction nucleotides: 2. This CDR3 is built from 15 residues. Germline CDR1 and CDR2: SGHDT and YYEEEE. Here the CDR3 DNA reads TGTGCCAGCAGCTTGGCTGGGACAGCCTACAATGAGCAGTTCTTC. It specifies CASSLAGTAYNEQFF.

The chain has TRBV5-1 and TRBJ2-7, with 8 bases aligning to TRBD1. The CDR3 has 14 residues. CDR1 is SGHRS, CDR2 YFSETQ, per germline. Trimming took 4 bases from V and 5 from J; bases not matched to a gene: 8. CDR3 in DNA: TGCGCCAGCAGCACAGGACAGGGTTTCGACGAGCAGTACTTC. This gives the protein CASSTGQGFDEQYF. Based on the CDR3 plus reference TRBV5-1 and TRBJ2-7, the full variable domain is KAGVTQTPRYLIKTRGQQVTLSCSPISGHRSVSWYQQTPGQGLQFLFEYFSETQRNKGNFPGRFSGRQFSNSRSEMNVSTLELGDSALYLCASSTGQGFDEQYFGPGTRLTVT.

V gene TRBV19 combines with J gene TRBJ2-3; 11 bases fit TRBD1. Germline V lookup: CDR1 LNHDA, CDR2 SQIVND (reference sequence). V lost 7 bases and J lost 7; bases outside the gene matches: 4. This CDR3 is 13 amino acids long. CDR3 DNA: TGTGCCAGTAATGGACAGGGGGCAAATACGCAGTATTTT. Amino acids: CASNGQGANTQYF.

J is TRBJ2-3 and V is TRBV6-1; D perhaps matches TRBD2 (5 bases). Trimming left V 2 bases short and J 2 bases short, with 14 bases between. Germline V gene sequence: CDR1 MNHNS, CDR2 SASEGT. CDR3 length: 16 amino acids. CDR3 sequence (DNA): TGTGCCAGCAGTGAACCCGGGAATGGGATCACAGATACGCAGTATTTT. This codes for CASSEPGNGITDTQYF.

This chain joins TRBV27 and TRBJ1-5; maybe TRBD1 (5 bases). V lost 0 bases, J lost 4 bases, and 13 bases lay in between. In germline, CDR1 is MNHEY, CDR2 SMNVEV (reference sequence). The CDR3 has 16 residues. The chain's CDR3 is CASSLSRGSVNQPQHF. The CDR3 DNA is TGTGCCAGCAGTTTATCACGGGGGTCGGTAAATCAGCCCCAGCATTTT.

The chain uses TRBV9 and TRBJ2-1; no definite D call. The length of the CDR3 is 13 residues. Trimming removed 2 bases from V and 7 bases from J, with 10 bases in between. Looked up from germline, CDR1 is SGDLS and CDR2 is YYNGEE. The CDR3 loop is CASSVRNRNEQFF. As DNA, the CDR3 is TGTGCCAGCAGCGTGCGTAACCGAAATGAGCAGTTCTTC.

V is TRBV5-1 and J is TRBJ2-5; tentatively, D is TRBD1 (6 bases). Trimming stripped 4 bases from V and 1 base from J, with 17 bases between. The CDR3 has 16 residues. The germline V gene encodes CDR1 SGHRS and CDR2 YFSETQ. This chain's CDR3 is CASSVGQRGFQETQYF. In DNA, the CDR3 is TGCGCCAGCAGCGTTGGACAGCGCGGCTTCCAAGAGACCCAGTACTTC.

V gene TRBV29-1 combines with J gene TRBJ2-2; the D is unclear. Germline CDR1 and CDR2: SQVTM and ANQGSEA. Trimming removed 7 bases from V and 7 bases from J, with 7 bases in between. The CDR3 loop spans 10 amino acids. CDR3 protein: CSALNGELFF. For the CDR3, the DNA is TGCAGCGCCCTTAACGGGGAGCTGTTTTTT.

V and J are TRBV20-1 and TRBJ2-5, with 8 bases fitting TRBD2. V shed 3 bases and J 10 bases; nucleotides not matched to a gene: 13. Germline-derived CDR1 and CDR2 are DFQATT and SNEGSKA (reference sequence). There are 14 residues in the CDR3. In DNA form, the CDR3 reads TGCAGTGCTAGTATAGCGGGACCACGGGGGGGCCAGTACTTC. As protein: CSASIAGPRGGQYF.

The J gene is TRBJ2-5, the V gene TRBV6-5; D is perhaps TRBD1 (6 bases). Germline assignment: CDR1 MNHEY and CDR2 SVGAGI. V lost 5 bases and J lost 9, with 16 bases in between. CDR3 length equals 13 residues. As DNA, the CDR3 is TGTGCCAGCAGTCGCTGGGACATCCCGGCCCAGTACTTC. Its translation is CASSRWDIPAQYF.

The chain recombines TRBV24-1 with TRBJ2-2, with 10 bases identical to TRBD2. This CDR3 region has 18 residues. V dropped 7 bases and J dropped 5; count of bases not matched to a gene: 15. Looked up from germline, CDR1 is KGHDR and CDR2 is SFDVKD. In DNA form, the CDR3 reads TGTGCCACCAGACGATCGGCGGTAGCGGGAGGAGGAACCGGGGAGCTGTTTTTT. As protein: CATRRSAVAGGGTGELFF.

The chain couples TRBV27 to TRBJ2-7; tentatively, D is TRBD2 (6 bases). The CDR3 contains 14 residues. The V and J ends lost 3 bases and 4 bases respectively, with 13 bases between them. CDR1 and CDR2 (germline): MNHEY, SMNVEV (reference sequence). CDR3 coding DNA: TGTGCCAGCAGTTTGAGTAGCGGCCCATACGAGCAGTACTTC. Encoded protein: CASSLSSGPYEQYF.

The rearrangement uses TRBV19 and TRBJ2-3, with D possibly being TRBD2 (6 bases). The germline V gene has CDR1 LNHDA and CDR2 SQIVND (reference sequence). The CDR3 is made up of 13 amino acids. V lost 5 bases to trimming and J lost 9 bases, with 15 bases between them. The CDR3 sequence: CASSPPEGWTQYF. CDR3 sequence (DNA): TGTGCCAGTAGTCCCCCGGAGGGATGGACGCAGTATTTT.

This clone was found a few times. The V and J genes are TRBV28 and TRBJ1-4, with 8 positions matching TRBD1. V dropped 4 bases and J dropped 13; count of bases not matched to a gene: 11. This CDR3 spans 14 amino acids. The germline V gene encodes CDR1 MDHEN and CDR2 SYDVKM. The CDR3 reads CASSSDRVGHGLFF. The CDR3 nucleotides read TGTGCCAGCAGTTCGGACAGGGTTGGTCATGGACTGTTTTTT.

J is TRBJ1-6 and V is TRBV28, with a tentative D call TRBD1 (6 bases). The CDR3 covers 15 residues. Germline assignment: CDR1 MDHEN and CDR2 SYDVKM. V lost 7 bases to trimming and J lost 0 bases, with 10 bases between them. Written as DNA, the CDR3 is TGTGCCAGCACTAGAGGGGGCTCCTATAATTCACCCCTCCACTTT. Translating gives CASTRGGSYNSPLHF.

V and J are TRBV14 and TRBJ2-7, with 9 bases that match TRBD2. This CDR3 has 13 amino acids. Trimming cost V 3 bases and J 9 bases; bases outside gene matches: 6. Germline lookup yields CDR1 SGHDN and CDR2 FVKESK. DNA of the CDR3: TGTGCCAGCAGCCAGGCAAGCGGGGGGCGGCAGTACTTC. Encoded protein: CASSQASGGRQYF.

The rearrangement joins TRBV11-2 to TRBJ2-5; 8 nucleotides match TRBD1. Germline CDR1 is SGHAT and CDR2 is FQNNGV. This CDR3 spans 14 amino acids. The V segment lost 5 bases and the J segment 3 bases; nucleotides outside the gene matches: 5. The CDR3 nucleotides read TGTGCCAGCAGCATCTCGGGACAGGAAGAGACCCAGTACTTC. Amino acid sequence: CASSISGQEETQYF.

This chain's CDR3 is CASIPGVAQETQYF. The CDR3 DNA sequence: TGTGCCAGCATCCCCGGGGTAGCCCAAGAGACCCAGTACTTC. The V call is TRBV6-5, the J call TRBJ2-5; D might be TRBD2 (5 bases). In germline, CDR1 is MNHEY, CDR2 SVGAGI. Trimming removed 7 bases at V and 1 base at J, with 13 bases between. The CDR3 covers 14 residues.

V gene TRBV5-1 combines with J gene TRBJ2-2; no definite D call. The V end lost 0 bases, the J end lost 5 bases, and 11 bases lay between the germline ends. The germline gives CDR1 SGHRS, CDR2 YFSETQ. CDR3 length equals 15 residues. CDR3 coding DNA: TGCGCCAGCAGCTTGGAACAGTCTGATACCGGGGAGCTGTTTTTT. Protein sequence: CASSLEQSDTGELFF.

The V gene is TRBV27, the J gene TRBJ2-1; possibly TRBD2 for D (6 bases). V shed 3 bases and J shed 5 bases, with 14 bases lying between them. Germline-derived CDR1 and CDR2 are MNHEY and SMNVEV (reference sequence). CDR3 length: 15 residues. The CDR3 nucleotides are TGTGCCAGCAGTTTGGGACGGGAGCTTAACAATGAGCAGTTCTTC. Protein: CASSLGRELNNEQFF.

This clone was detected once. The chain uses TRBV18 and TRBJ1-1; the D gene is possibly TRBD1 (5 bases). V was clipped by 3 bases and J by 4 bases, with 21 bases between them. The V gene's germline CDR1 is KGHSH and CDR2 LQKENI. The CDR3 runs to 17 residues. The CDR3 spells CASSPLAPGGAGTEAFF. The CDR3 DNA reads TGTGCCAGCTCACCTCTCGCGCCGGGAGGGGCAGGCACTGAAGCTTTCTTT.

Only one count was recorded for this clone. The CDR3 here is CASSEVIANSPLHF. DNA for the CDR3: TGTGCCAGCAGTGAAGTCATAGCGAATTCACCCCTCCACTTT. The chain links TRBV2 to TRBJ1-6; no reliable D call. Looked up from germline, CDR1 is SNHLY and CDR2 is FYNNEI. V lost 1 base and J 7 bases, leaving 8 bases between the germline ends. The CDR3 extends over 14 amino acids.

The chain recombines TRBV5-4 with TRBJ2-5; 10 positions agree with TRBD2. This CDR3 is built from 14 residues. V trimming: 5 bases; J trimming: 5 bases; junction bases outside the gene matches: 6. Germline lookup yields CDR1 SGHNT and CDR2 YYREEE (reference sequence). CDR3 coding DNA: TGTGCCAGCAGACACAGCGGGAGGGGGGAGACCCAGTACTTC. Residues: CASRHSGRGETQYF.

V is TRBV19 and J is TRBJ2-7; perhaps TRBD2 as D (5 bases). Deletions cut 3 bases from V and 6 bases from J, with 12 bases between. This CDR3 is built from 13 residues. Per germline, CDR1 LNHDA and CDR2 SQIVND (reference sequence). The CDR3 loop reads CASSIGGEGEQYF. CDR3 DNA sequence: TGTGCCAGTAGTATCGGAGGAGAGGGCGAGCAGTACTTC. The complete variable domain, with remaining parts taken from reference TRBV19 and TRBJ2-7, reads DGGITQSPKYLFRKEGQNVTLSCEQNLNHDAMYWYRQDPGQGLRLIYYSQIVNDFQKGDIAEGYSVSREKKESFPLTVTSAQKNPTAFYLCASSIGGEGEQYFGPGTRLTVT.